These 31 T cell receptor beta chains share one sample of origin, sequenced in a study of CD8 T cells in ankylosing spondylitis. General study findings and limits: Made up of about eight highly homologous variants, a TCR beta motif appeared characteristic of ankylosing spondylitis blood.

Their target antigens are unknown. Each CDR3 protein is one row after TCRdb ran MiXCR on the 5' RACE reads. This sample has some 840,000 distinct CDR3 sequences, with around 11% found just once. Sequenced input: blood, either unsorted or a sorted T cell fraction (not recorded which). Receptors originate from a male donor with ankylosing spondylitis.

This sequence joins TRBV12-3 or TRBV12-4 and TRBJ2-1; D unclear. Trimming took off 4 bases at V and 0 bases at J, with 10 bases between the two ends. CDR3 size: 15 residues. CDR3 loop: CASSSHPDSYNEQFF. DNA of the CDR3: TGTGCCAGCAGTTCTCACCCAGACTCCTACAATGAGCAGTTCTTC.

This clonotype turned up a few times. CDR3 bases: TGTGCCAGCAGCTTAGCGATTTCCCGGGACAGGTTCACAGATACGCAGTATTTT. Its protein is CASSLAISRDRFTDTQYF. The rearrangement joins TRBV7-6 to TRBJ2-3, with 8 bases aligning to TRBD1. The trim removed 0 bases at V and 2 bases at J, leaving 10 bases unmatched. CDR3 length: 18 residues. In germline, CDR1 is SGHVS, CDR2 FNYEAQ. The variable domain in full, with the rest retrieved from reference TRBV7-6 and TRBJ2-3, is GAGVSQSPRYKVTKRGQDVALRCDPISGHVSLYWYRQALGQGPEFLTYFNYEAQQDKSGLPNDRFSAERPEGSISTLTIQRTEQRDSAMYRCASSLAISRDRFTDTQYFGPGTRLTVL.

In its sample, this clonotype was seen a few times. This chain joins TRBV7-9 and TRBJ2-1; TRBD2 is a possible D gene (5 bases). V lost 0 bases and J lost 10, with 13 bases in between. The CDR3 is 14 amino acids. The germline V gene encodes CDR1 SEHNR and CDR2 FQNEAQ (reference sequence). The DNA of the CDR3 is TGTGCCAGCAGCTTAGCGACGGGGATCCAGGAGCAGTTCTTC. Amino acid sequence: CASSLATGIQEQFF.

In its sample, this clonotype was seen a few times. The chain has TRBV20-1 and TRBJ2-7; tentatively, D is TRBD2 (5 bases). Deletions cut 0 bases from V and 5 bases from J, with 14 bases between. CDR1 and CDR2 (germline): DFQATT, SNEGSKA (reference sequence). The CDR3 sequence is 14 residues long. Written as DNA, the CDR3 is TGCAGTGCTAGAGACTATCGGGAAGGGAACGAGCAGTACTTC. It encodes CSARDYREGNEQYF.

This clonotype was observed many times. The junction does not match germline at one end; this may be a read error. The rearrangement joins TRBV7-3 to TRBJ1-1; 8 nucleotides agree with TRBD1. The CDR3 length is 14 residues. The germline gives CDR1 SGHTA, CDR2 FQGTGA. CDR3 DNA sequence: TGTGCCAGCAGTTTAACAGGGGGGGACACTGAAGCTTTCTTT. Translation: CASSLTGGDTEAFF.

The chain links TRBV5-1 to TRBJ2-5, with D maybe TRBD1 (7 bases). The CDR3 sequence is 17 residues long. Looked up from germline, CDR1 is SGHRS and CDR2 is YFSETQ. The ends were cut back, 1 base at V and 4 bases at J, with 20 bases in the middle. DNA of the CDR3: TGCGCCAGCAGCTTGCTCCACAGGGGCACAGCGGGAGAGACCCAGTACTTC. It yields the protein CASSLLHRGTAGETQYF.

This chain joins TRBV30 and TRBJ2-1; 7 bases are shared with TRBD2. Germline V lookup: CDR1 GTSNPN, CDR2 SVGIG (reference sequence). The CDR3 has 14 amino acids. The V gene end was trimmed by 6 bases and the J gene end by 8 bases; junction bases not matched to a gene: 13. In DNA form, the CDR3 reads TGTGCCTGCCTGCTAGCGGACCTAGGGTATGAGCAGTTCTTC. Its translation: CACLLADLGYEQFF.

This clonotype was observed many times. The chain couples TRBV12-3 or TRBV12-4 to TRBJ2-3; D unclear. Trimming shortened V by 1 base and J by 2 bases, and 10 bases separated the two germline ends. This CDR3 is built from 15 residues. CDR3 amino acids: CASSLGQYNTDTQYF. The CDR3 coding sequence is TGTGCCAGCAGTTTAGGGCAGTATAACACAGATACGCAGTATTTT.

There are many counts of this clonotype. The CDR3 DNA follows: TGCGCCAGCAGCCGGATGGATGTCCGGGGGGACGAGCAGTACTTC. Translation gives CASSRMDVRGDEQYF. This chain connects TRBV5-1 to TRBJ2-7, with 7 bases aligning to TRBD2. The CDR3 has 15 residues. The germline V gene encodes CDR1 SGHRS and CDR2 YFSETQ. V lost 4 bases, J lost 5 bases, and 12 bases stayed unmatched.

This clonotype was recorded at least ten times. This sequence joins TRBV10-3 and TRBJ2-5; 11 bases are a match to TRBD1. The CDR3 is made up of 14 amino acids. Looked up from germline, CDR1 is ENHRY and CDR2 is SYGVKD. Losses at the gene ends were 4 bases for V and 3 bases for J; bases not matched to a gene: 1. CDR3 loop: CAISGTGGKETQYF. The CDR3 bases are TGTGCCATCAGTGGGACAGGGGGCAAAGAGACCCAGTACTTC.

This clonotype came up many times. This chain joins TRBV28 and TRBJ2-3; 7 bases align to TRBD1. The CDR3 is made up of 13 amino acids. The J segment lost 3 bases and the V segment lost 5 bases, leaving 2 bases of the junction unmatched. Germline V gives CDR1 MDHEN, CDR2 SYDVKM. In nucleotides, the CDR3 is TGTGCCAGCAGTGCGGACAGGACAGATACGCAGTATTTT. Residues: CASSADRTDTQYF.

This clonotype was observed at least ten times. This sequence joins TRBV20-1 and TRBJ2-7; TRBD2 is a possible D gene (5 bases). Trimming shortened V by 3 bases and J by 0 bases, and 12 bases separated the two germline ends. This CDR3 comprises 14 residues. The V gene's germline CDR1 is DFQATT and CDR2 SNEGSKA (reference sequence). CDR3 region: CSASYQRSSYEQYF. The CDR3 DNA sequence: TGCAGTGCTAGCTACCAGCGGAGCTCCTACGAGCAGTACTTC.

Ten or more counts support this clonotype. Here the CDR3 reads CASSFYSFTDTQYF. In DNA form, the CDR3 reads TGCGCCAGCAGCTTCTACAGCTTCACAGATACGCAGTATTTT. This chain uses TRBV5-1 with TRBJ2-3; D not resolved. This CDR3 region has 14 residues. Germline loops: CDR1 SGHRS, CDR2 YFSETQ. Trimming pared 2 bases from V and 2 bases from J, leaving 9 bases between.

This clonotype was recorded many times. The chain employs TRBV20-1 and TRBJ1-2; D is unclear. V was shortened by 3 bases and J by 8 bases, with 7 bases between the two germline ends. Germline lookup yields CDR1 DFQATT and CDR2 SNEGSKA (reference sequence). The length of the CDR3 is 10 residues. This chain's CDR3 is CSASPGGYTF. The CDR3 DNA is TGCAGTGCTAGTCCCGGGGGCTACACCTTC.

This rearrangement joins TRBV7-9 to TRBJ1-5; tentative D call: TRBD1 (6 bases). The CDR3 has 15 residues. Germline-derived CDR1 and CDR2 are SEHNR and FQNEAQ (reference sequence). V was shortened by 5 bases and J by 5 bases, with 16 bases between the two germline ends. The CDR3 protein is CASSQGTYPHQPQHF. CDR3 coding DNA: TGTGCCAGCAGCCAAGGGACATACCCTCATCAGCCCCAGCATTTT.

Ten or more counts support this clonotype. The J gene is TRBJ2-1, the V gene TRBV20-1; D gene unclear. The germline gives CDR1 DFQATT, CDR2 SNEGSKA (reference sequence). This CDR3 has 12 amino acids. V lost 0 bases, J lost 4 bases, and 4 bases lay in between. The CDR3: CSAREGYNEQFF. The CDR3 nucleotides are TGCAGTGCTAGAGAGGGATACAATGAGCAGTTCTTC.

This clonotype turned up a few times. The V and J genes are TRBV5-6 and TRBJ1-2; D may be TRBD1 (6 bases). Trimming took off 1 base at V and 4 bases at J, with 11 bases between the two ends. Germline V gene data show CDR1 as SGHDT and CDR2 as YYEEEE. The CDR3 is made up of 14 amino acids. CDR3 DNA sequence: TGTGCCAGCAGCTTGACAGGGACCCTCTATGGCTACACCTTC. Its protein is CASSLTGTLYGYTF.

The V call is TRBV6-1, the J call TRBJ1-5; 12 nucleotides match TRBD1. Germline V gene data show CDR1 as MNHNS and CDR2 as SASEGT. Unmatched junction bases numbered 10, after V lost 6 bases and J lost 4 bases. This CDR3 spans 17 amino acids. CDR3 residues: CASSRDRGLGSNQPQHF. DNA for the CDR3: TGTGCCAGCAGCCGGGACAGGGGGCTTGGGAGTAATCAGCCCCAGCATTTT.

The gene calls are TRBV7-2 and TRBJ1-5; D is undetermined. The CDR3 length is 14 residues. With 5 bases removed from V and 5 bases from J, the gap between germline ends came to 13 bases. Germline V gives CDR1 SGHTA, CDR2 FQGNSA. The CDR3 DNA follows: TGTGCCAGCAGCCCTCGCGAGGCCTATCAGCCCCAGCATTTT. It is translated as CASSPREAYQPQHF.

This sequence joins TRBV20-1 and TRBJ2-7; D may correspond to TRBD1 or TRBD2 (5 bases each). The germline CDR1 and CDR2 sequences are DFQATT and SNEGSKA (reference sequence). Trimming pared 3 bases from V and 3 bases from J, leaving 15 bases between. There are 14 residues in the CDR3. CDR3 residues: CSARTGTANYEQYF. The CDR3 coding sequence is TGCAGTGCTAGGACCGGGACGGCGAACTACGAGCAGTACTTC.

This clonotype has just a few counts. The gene calls are TRBV10-3 and TRBJ2-3; D remains unclear. The CDR3 totals 16 residues. The V gene's germline CDR1 is ENHRY and CDR2 SYGVKD. The germline V and J ends were trimmed by 6 bases and 1 base, with 17 bases remaining between them. The CDR3 DNA reads as TGTGCCATCAGCGGCGGTCGGAACCACCGCACAGATACGCAGTATTTT. It codes for CAISGGRNHRTDTQYF.

The chain has TRBV5-1 and TRBJ2-7; either TRBD1 or TRBD2 may supply D (5 bases each). Germline-derived CDR1 and CDR2 are SGHRS and YFSETQ. The CDR3 is 15 amino acids. The V end lost 2 bases, the J end lost 3 bases, and 15 bases lay between the germline ends. The CDR3: CASSFSWDVRYEQYF. The CDR3, as DNA: TGCGCCAGCAGCTTCTCCTGGGACGTTCGCTACGAGCAGTACTTC.

V usage is TRBV7-9 and J usage is TRBJ2-7, with TRBD1 matching over 8 bases. The CDR3 totals 17 residues. The junction had 16 bases not matched to a gene; V was cut back by 7 bases and J by 2 bases. Germline-derived CDR1 and CDR2 are SEHNR and FQNEAQ (reference sequence). The CDR3 bases are TGTGCCAGCAATAGATTAAGAGACGGGACAGGCCCCTACGAGCAGTACTTC. Residues: CASNRLRDGTGPYEQYF. The full variable domain, in which reference TRBV7-9 and TRBJ2-7 provide the parts outside the CDR3, is DTGVSQNPRHKITKRGQNVTFRCDPISEHNRLYWYRQTLGQGPEFLTYFQNEAQLEKSRLLSDRFSAERPKGSFSTLEIQRTEQGDSAMYLCASNRLRDGTGPYEQYFGPGTRLTVT.

This clonotype was recorded a few times. CDR3 nucleotides: TGTGCCAGCAGTCTCGGAGAATTACTAGGAGGGGATACGCAGTATTTT. Translating gives CASSLGELLGGDTQYF. The chain carries TRBV27 and TRBJ2-3, with a possible D match to TRBD2 (6 bases). Germline V gene lookup returns CDR1 MNHEY and CDR2 SMNVEV (reference sequence). The V gene lost 5 bases and the J gene lost 6 bases, with 21 bases spanning the gap. The CDR3 spans 16 residues.

This sequence joins TRBV25-1 and TRBJ2-1; perhaps TRBD2 as D (6 bases). Trimming shortened V by 2 bases and J by 5 bases, and 16 bases separated the two germline ends. CDR3 length equals 16 residues. CDR1 is MGHDK and CDR2 is SYGVNS in the germline V gene. The CDR3 DNA reads as TGTGCCAGCAGTGAACCTGGGGGACTGCATAACAATGAGCAGTTCTTC. Translated, it gives CASSEPGGLHNNEQFF.

This sequence joins TRBV6-4 and TRBJ2-1, with D perhaps TRBD2 (5 bases). With 6 bases removed from V and 0 bases from J, the gap between germline ends came to 15 bases. CDR1 is MRHNA and CDR2 is SNTAGT in the germline V gene. This CDR3 spans 16 amino acids. The CDR3 loop is CASSFQSGSSYNEQFF. For the CDR3, the DNA is TGTGCCAGCAGCTTCCAAAGCGGAAGCTCCTACAATGAGCAGTTCTTC.

This clonotype was detected only a few times. The rearrangement links TRBV7-9 to TRBJ1-2; D is uncertain. The germline gives CDR1 SEHNR, CDR2 FQNEAQ (reference sequence). The CDR3 loop spans 14 amino acids. The V and J ends lost 0 bases and 6 bases respectively, with 11 bases between them. DNA of the CDR3: TGTGCCAGCAGCTTAGCGGCACTGCCGCATGGCTACACCTTC. As protein: CASSLAALPHGYTF.

About this clonotype: Its ends do not fully match the called genes, so a read error is possible. The chain combines TRBV29-1 with TRBJ1-3; no definite D call. The CDR3 totals 14 residues. Germline V gives CDR1 SQVTM, CDR2 ANQGSEA. The CDR3 loop reads CSVEVLRSRNTIYF. In DNA, the CDR3 is TGCAGCGTTGAAGTTCTCCGCTCTAGAAACACCATATATTTT.

This sequence joins TRBV29-1 and TRBJ2-5; 8 positions agree with TRBD1. This CDR3 has 13 amino acids. Germline CDR1 and CDR2: SQVTM and ANQGSEA. V shed 7 bases, J shed 4 bases, and the junction held 8 bases outside the gene matches. In DNA, the CDR3 is TGCAGCGGATCACAGGGGGTTGGAGAGACCCAGTACTTC. It encodes CSGSQGVGETQYF.

The rearrangement links TRBV20-1 to TRBJ2-7, with D tentatively TRBD2 (6 bases). The CDR3 totals 13 residues. CDR1 and CDR2 from the germline V gene are DFQATT and SNEGSKA (reference sequence). V lost 2 bases, J lost 5 bases, and 13 bases lay in between. This chain's CDR3 is CSARSSGFNEQYF. The CDR3 DNA is TGCAGTGCTAGAAGTAGCGGTTTTAACGAGCAGTACTTC.

The rearrangement joins TRBV20-1 to TRBJ2-4; 8 bases line up with TRBD1. This CDR3 comprises 15 residues. J was trimmed by 2 bases and V by 6 bases; bases with no gene match: 9. Per germline, CDR1 DFQATT and CDR2 SNEGSKA (reference sequence). The CDR3 region is CSAIGQGSTKNIQYF. The CDR3 coding sequence is TGCAGTGCGATCGGACAGGGAAGTACCAAAAACATTCAGTACTTC.